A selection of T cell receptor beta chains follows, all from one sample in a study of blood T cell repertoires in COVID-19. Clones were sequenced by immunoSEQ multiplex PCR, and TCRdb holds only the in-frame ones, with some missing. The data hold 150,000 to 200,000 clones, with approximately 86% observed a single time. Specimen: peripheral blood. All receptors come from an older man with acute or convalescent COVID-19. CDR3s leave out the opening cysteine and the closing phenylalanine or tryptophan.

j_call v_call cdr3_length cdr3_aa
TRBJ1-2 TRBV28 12 ASSSGQLNYGYT
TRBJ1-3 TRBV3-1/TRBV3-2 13 ASSPPGYSGNTIY
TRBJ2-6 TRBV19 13 ASTPSGTGPNVLT
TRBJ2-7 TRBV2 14 ASSTSGLLSGYEQY
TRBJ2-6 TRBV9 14 ASSAGHLSGANVLT
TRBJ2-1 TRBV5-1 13 ASSVDRGGHNEQF
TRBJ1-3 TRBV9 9 ASSVPGHLN
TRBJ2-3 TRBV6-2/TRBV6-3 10 ASSWGRDTQY
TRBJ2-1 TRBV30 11 AWRLAAGREQF
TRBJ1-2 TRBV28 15 ASSPWGRQGVWYGYT
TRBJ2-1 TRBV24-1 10 ATTSEAGEQF
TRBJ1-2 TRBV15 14 ATSRDRYRGHYGYT
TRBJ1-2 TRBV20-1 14 SASFGGAGANYGYT
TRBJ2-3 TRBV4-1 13 ASSQRLAGGHTQY
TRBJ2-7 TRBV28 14 ASSGTSGSLSYEQY